The 14 T cell receptor beta chains below come from one sample, sequenced in a study of cytomegalovirus exposure and HLA in healthy donors. PCR amplification relied on 60 Vbeta primers (plus 13 Jbeta primers). Clones were read by immunoSEQ multiplex PCR, and TCRdb kept only the in-frame ones, dropping some. The repertoire holds 200,000 to 250,000 clones, with about 89% as singletons. Sequenced material: PBMCs. The receptors were sampled from a woman under 30 in good health and CMV-seronegative.

This chain connects TRBV7-3 to TRBJ2-3; unclear D gene. This CDR3 region has 15 residues. Germline V gene sequence: CDR1 SGHTA, CDR2 FQGTGA. V lost 4 bases, J lost 0 bases, and 11 bases lay in between. The CDR3 nucleotides read TGTGCCAGCAGCTCGAGCGCACGTAGCACAGATACGCAGTATTTT. Amino acids: CASSSSARSTDTQYF.

The gene calls are TRBV9 and TRBJ1-1; D is uncertain. The germline V gene encodes CDR1 SGDLS and CDR2 YYNGEE. This CDR3 contains 12 residues. Trimming took 3 bases from V and 1 from J, leaving 4 bases between them. Here the CDR3 DNA reads TGTGCCAGCAGCGGGGCGAACACTGAAGCTTTCTTT. Translated, it gives CASSGANTEAFF.

The gene calls are TRBV5-1 and TRBJ2-7, with a weak D call TRBD1 (5 bases). Trimming shortened V by 0 bases and J by 3 bases, and 13 bases separated the two germline ends. There are 15 residues in the CDR3. CDR1 is SGHRS and CDR2 is YFSETQ in the germline V gene. The CDR3 sequence is CASSLGRRVDYEQYF. As DNA, the CDR3 is TGCGCCAGCAGCTTGGGGCGCAGGGTGGACTACGAGCAGTACTTC.

This clone appeared once. The chain has TRBV10-3 and TRBJ1-4; the match to TRBD1 covers 8 bases. CDR1 is ENHRY, CDR2 SYGVKD, per germline. Trimming took 6 bases from V and 8 from J; bases not matched to a gene: 5. The CDR3 loop spans 13 amino acids. CDR3 protein: CAISPTGEEKLFF. The CDR3 nucleotides are TGTGCCATCAGCCCGACAGGGGAGGAAAAACTGTTTTTT.

In its sample, this clone was seen once. This chain joins TRBV5-6 and TRBJ2-7; weak D call: TRBD1 (5 bases). The CDR3 is 15 amino acids. V gave up 0 bases and J gave up 6 bases, with 16 bases separating them. The V gene's germline CDR1 is SGHDT and CDR2 YYEEEE. The CDR3 DNA follows: TGTGCCAGCAGCTTGGCCAGGGCAGCTGGCGCCGAGCAGTACTTC. It specifies CASSLARAAGAEQYF.

The genes are TRBV4-2 and TRBJ1-1; D perhaps matches TRBD1 (5 bases). In germline, CDR1 is LGHNA, CDR2 YNFKEQ. The germline V and J ends were trimmed by 0 bases and 8 bases, with 16 bases remaining between them. There are 15 residues in the CDR3. CDR3 protein: CASSQDSTGGWEAFF. For the CDR3, the DNA is TGTGCCAGCAGCCAAGATTCCACCGGGGGTTGGGAAGCTTTCTTT.

Here the CDR3 reads CASSEGLRSRLNTEAFF. The CDR3 DNA sequence: TGCGCCAGCAGCGAGGGACTTAGATCCCGGCTGAACACTGAAGCTTTCTTT. This chain links TRBV5-1 with TRBJ1-1; a weak D match, TRBD1 (5 bases). The CDR3 is 17 amino acids. CDR1 and CDR2 (germline): SGHRS, YFSETQ. Trimming cost V 4 bases and J 0 bases, with 19 bases left between them.

V is TRBV2 and J is TRBJ1-5, with 7 nucleotides matching TRBD1. CDR3 length: 14 amino acids. The germline gives CDR1 SNHLY, CDR2 FYNNEI. J lost 4 bases, V lost 5 bases, and 5 bases had no gene match. CDR3 region: CASSLTGQNQPQHF. The CDR3 nucleotides are TGTGCCAGCAGTCTGACAGGGCAAAATCAGCCCCAGCATTTT.

The chain carries TRBV6-1 and TRBJ1-5, with no clear D. Between the trimmed V and J ends, which lost 2 bases and 0 bases, there was a span of 5 bases. This CDR3 contains 14 residues. Germline loops: CDR1 MNHNS, CDR2 SASEGT. The CDR3 nucleotides read TGTGCCAGCAGTGAAATTTATAGCAATCAGCCCCAGCATTTT. Translating gives CASSEIYSNQPQHF.

The chain couples TRBV7-2 to TRBJ2-3; 7 bases agree with TRBD2. The V segment lost 5 bases and the J segment 5 bases; nucleotides outside the gene matches: 4. This CDR3 has 13 amino acids. Germline V CDR1 and CDR2: SGHTA, FQGNSA. CDR3 sequence reads: CASSQTSVDTQYF. CDR3 DNA: TGTGCCAGCAGCCAAACTAGCGTAGATACGCAGTATTTT.

The genes are TRBV7-3 and TRBJ1-2, with unresolved D. The CDR3 has 14 amino acids. The germline gives CDR1 SGHTA, CDR2 FQGTGA. V was clipped by 2 bases and J by 4 bases, with 11 bases between them. The CDR3 nucleotides are TGTGCCAGCAGCTTATCGGGGAGCAGCTATGGCTACACCTTC. It codes for CASSLSGSSYGYTF.

This chain joins TRBV2 and TRBJ2-5; D perhaps matches TRBD1 (6 bases). The better agreement between TRBJ2-7 and the DNA end casts doubt on the J call. CDR1 is SNHLY, CDR2 FYNNEI, per germline. This CDR3 is built from 16 residues. The CDR3: CASSPGPGTISYEQYF. CDR3 in DNA: TGTGCCAGCAGTCCTGGACCCGGGACAATATCCTACGAGCAGTACTTC.

The chain carries TRBV11-2 and TRBJ1-1, with a weak D call TRBD1 (6 bases). V was pared by 0 bases and J by 5 bases, with 16 bases between. The CDR3 consists of 16 residues. In germline, CDR1 is SGHAT, CDR2 FQNNGV. CDR3 DNA sequence: TGTGCCAGCAGCTTAGATCATGCGGGGGGCTATACTGAAGCTTTCTTT. Its protein product is CASSLDHAGGYTEAFF. The variable domain in full, completed from reference TRBV11-2 and TRBJ1-1, reads EAGVAQSPRYKIIEKRQSVAFWCNPISGHATLYWYQQILGQGPKLLIQFQNNGVVDDSQLPKDRFSAERLKGVDSTLKIQPAKLEDSAVYLCASSLDHAGGYTEAFFGQGTRLTVV.

V and J are TRBV2 and TRBJ2-7; 9 bases match TRBD2. Trimming cost V 10 bases and J 0 bases; bases outside gene matches: 7. CDR3 length: 14 amino acids. Looked up from germline, CDR1 is SNHLY and CDR2 is FYNNEI. The DNA of the CDR3 is TGTGCCACCGGACTAGCGTGGAGCTCCTACGAGCAGTACTTC. It yields the protein CATGLAWSSYEQYF. Drawing the rest from reference TRBV2 and TRBJ2-7, the complete variable domain is EPEVTQTPSHQVTQMGQEVILRCVPISNHLYFYWYRQILGQKVEFLVSFYNNEISEKSEIFDDQFSVERPDGSNFTLKIRSTKLEDSAMYFCATGLAWSSYEQYFGPGTRLTVT.